The 29 T cell receptor beta chains presented below share a single source sample, sequenced in a study of blood T cell repertoires in COVID-19 (dated by TCRdb to 2020 to 2022). Library generation was performed with the immunoSEQ multiplex PCR assay. This is the immuneACCESS table as TCRdb keeps it, with only in-frame sequences that have V and J called. A part of the clones is gone; compared with another copy, unresolved V genes explain less than half, and the rest is unexplained. The sample table contains over 100,000 clones; only one count was recorded for about 70% of them. The ten largest make up over 1.5% of the sample. Sequencing input: peripheral blood. These receptors all stem from a woman aged 65 to 85 with acute or convalescent COVID-19.

This sequence joins TRBV28 and TRBJ2-7; perhaps TRBD1 as D (6 bases). Trimming took off 8 bases at V and 3 bases at J, with 20 bases between the two ends. The CDR3 covers 15 residues. CDR1 and CDR2 from the germline V gene are MDHEN and SYDVKM. As DNA, the CDR3 is TGTGCCAGCCATTCAGGGGCACAGGGTCTCTACGAGCAGTACTTC. Translated, it gives CASHSGAQGLYEQYF. Full variable domain (rest looked up from reference TRBV28 and TRBJ2-7): DVKVTQSSRYLVKRTGEKVFLECVQDMDHENMFWYRQDPGLGLRLIYFSYDVKMKEKGDIPEGYSVSREKKERFSLILESASTNQTSMYLCASHSGAQGLYEQYFGPGTRLTVT.

The V and J genes are TRBV9 and TRBJ2-3, with 7 nucleotides matching TRBD2. This CDR3 has 14 amino acids. Germline lookup yields CDR1 SGDLS and CDR2 YYNGEE. The V segment lost 4 bases and the J segment 4 bases; nucleotides outside the gene matches: 6. As DNA, the CDR3 is TGTGCCAGCAGCACCGGGAGGCGGGCAGATACGCAGTATTTT. The encoded protein is CASSTGRRADTQYF.

The rearrangement uses TRBV15 and TRBJ2-2; D is ambiguous. The CDR3 is 13 amino acids. Trimming shortened V by 6 bases and J by 4 bases, and 9 bases separated the two germline ends. Germline V CDR1 and CDR2: LNHNV, YYDKDF (reference sequence). CDR3 sequence (DNA): TGTGCCACCAGTAACGGTGCCACCGGGGAGCTGTTTTTT. It yields the protein CATSNGATGELFF.

This clone has a handful of counts. This chain connects TRBV19 to TRBJ1-1; 12 nucleotides align to TRBD1. The CDR3 is 15 amino acids. Germline values: CDR1 LNHDA, CDR2 SQIVND (reference sequence). The ends lost 4 bases at V and 4 bases at J; junction bases unmatched: 4. CDR3 amino acids: CASSRGQGATTEAFF. CDR3 nucleotide sequence: TGTGCCAGTAGTAGGGGACAGGGGGCGACCACTGAAGCTTTCTTT. Full variable domain (missing parts from reference TRBV19 and TRBJ1-1): DGGITQSPKYLFRKEGQNVTLSCEQNLNHDAMYWYRQDPGQGLRLIYYSQIVNDFQKGDIAEGYSVSREKKESFPLTVTSAQKNPTAFYLCASSRGQGATTEAFFGQGTRLTVV.

V and J are TRBV6-5 and TRBJ1-2; no clear D gene. The V and J ends lost 4 bases and 4 bases respectively, with 13 bases between them. Germline CDR1 is MNHEY and CDR2 is SVGAGI. CDR3 length: 14 amino acids. The CDR3 spells CASSSRTPVYGYTF. The CDR3 nucleotides read TGTGCCAGCAGTTCAAGGACTCCTGTCTATGGCTACACCTTC.

V and J are TRBV18 and TRBJ2-3; D might be TRBD2 (5 bases). V was shortened by 4 bases and J by 0 bases, with 11 bases between the two germline ends. Germline values: CDR1 KGHSH, CDR2 LQKENI. The CDR3 loop spans 15 amino acids. CDR3 residues: CASSLRGFSTDTQYF. The CDR3 nucleotides read TGTGCCAGCTCACTACGGGGATTTAGCACAGATACGCAGTATTTT.

The chain couples TRBV7-9 to TRBJ2-3; D call uncertain. Germline CDR1 SEHNR, CDR2 FQNEAQ (reference sequence). V was pared by 2 bases and J by 4 bases, with 4 bases between. The CDR3 loop spans 12 amino acids. The CDR3 spells CASSLYADTQYF. The CDR3 DNA is TGTGCCAGCAGCTTATATGCAGATACGCAGTATTTT.

This rearrangement joins TRBV10-3 to TRBJ1-2, with 9 bases lining up with TRBD1. The CDR3 sequence is 15 residues long. Germline CDR1 is ENHRY and CDR2 is SYGVKD. After removal of 4 bases from V and 1 base from J, the junction contained 4 bases not matched to a gene. The CDR3 reads CAISVGQGINYGYTF. CDR3 coding DNA: TGTGCCATCAGTGTTGGACAGGGGATTAACTATGGCTACACCTTC.

CDR3 sequence: CASTPDFGATQYF. The CDR3 coding sequence is TGTGCCAGTACACCCGACTTCGGTGCTACGCAGTATTTT. The chain has TRBV19 and TRBJ2-3; D is unclear. Germline V lookup: CDR1 LNHDA, CDR2 SQIVND (reference sequence). Trimming removed 7 bases at V and 8 bases at J, with 16 bases between. This CDR3 has 13 amino acids.

The V gene is TRBV11-2, the J gene TRBJ2-7; 7 bases line up with TRBD2. Germline trimming cut 8 bases from V and 3 bases from J; bases unmatched to any gene: 10. Germline CDR1 is SGHAT and CDR2 is FQNNGV. The CDR3 contains 14 residues. CDR3 bases: TGTGCCAGCGGCCGGACTAGAAGGGGCTACGAGCAGTACTTC. Translation: CASGRTRRGYEQYF.

This clone was counted only a few times. The gene calls are TRBV27 and TRBJ1-1; 8 nucleotides match TRBD1. This CDR3 has 12 amino acids. CDR1 is MNHEY, CDR2 SMNVEV, per germline (reference sequence). Trimming took 6 bases from V and 6 from J; bases not matched to a gene: 3. The CDR3 DNA sequence: TGTGCCAGCAGGCTACAGGGGGCTGAAGCTTTCTTT. It is translated as CASRLQGAEAFF.

This clone came up once. The chain combines TRBV12-3 or TRBV12-4 with TRBJ2-7, with D unclear. With 2 bases removed from V and 6 bases from J, the gap between germline ends came to 8 bases. The CDR3 sequence is 12 residues long. CDR3 in DNA: TGTGCCAGCAGTTTACTTTCTCTCGAGCAGTACTTC. Translation: CASSLLSLEQYF.

This clone was counted a single time. This chain uses TRBV6-2 or TRBV6-3 with TRBJ1-1; D perhaps matches TRBD1 (5 bases). CDR1 is MNHEY, CDR2 SVGEGT, per germline. The CDR3 runs to 16 residues. Trimming pared 0 bases from V and 3 bases from J, leaving 14 bases between. The CDR3 protein is CASSYSGSQGDTEAFF. The DNA of the CDR3 is TGTGCCAGCAGTTACTCCGGCAGCCAAGGGGACACTGAAGCTTTCTTT.

The rearrangement links TRBV19 to TRBJ2-5, with TRBD1 identical over 9 bases. CDR3 size: 14 residues. Germline loops: CDR1 LNHDA, CDR2 SQIVND (reference sequence). V shed 10 bases, J shed 3 bases, and the junction held 9 bases outside the gene matches. CDR3 DNA: TGTGCCACTCAACAGGGGGCCCTTGAAGAGACCCAGTACTTC. This sequence encodes CATQQGALEETQYF.

This chain links TRBV23-1 with TRBJ2-5, with a tentative D call TRBD2 (6 bases). TRBV23-1 belongs to the ORF category, with a function that is uncertain. This CDR3 spans 13 amino acids. Trimming pared 11 bases from V and 2 bases from J, leaving 15 bases between. CDR3 region: CARRLGRQETQYF. CDR3 sequence (DNA): TGCGCCCGCCGACTAGGGAGGCAAGAGACCCAGTACTTC.

The chain joins TRBV28 to TRBJ1-2; tentative D call: TRBD1 (5 bases). Germline V lookup: CDR1 MDHEN, CDR2 SYDVKM. The CDR3 sequence is 11 residues long. With 10 bases removed from V and 4 bases from J, the gap between germline ends came to 10 bases. The CDR3 region is CATAGFYGYTF. As DNA, the CDR3 is TGTGCCACGGCAGGGTTCTATGGCTACACCTTC.

This clone was counted a few times. The rearrangement joins TRBV11-1 to TRBJ2-5; 10 nucleotides line up with TRBD1. CDR3 length equals 15 residues. The J segment lost 4 bases and the V segment lost 0 bases, leaving 2 bases of the junction unmatched. The germline V gene has CDR1 SGHAT and CDR2 FQDESV (reference sequence). The CDR3 reads CASSLAGQGVETQYF. For the CDR3, the DNA is TGTGCCAGCAGCTTAGCTGGACAGGGGGTAGAGACCCAGTACTTC.

V usage is TRBV7-2 and J usage is TRBJ1-5; D unresolved. With 2 bases removed from V and 2 bases from J, the gap between germline ends came to 7 bases. CDR3 length: 14 residues. The germline V gene encodes CDR1 SGHTA and CDR2 FQGNSA. This chain's CDR3 is CASSLFGGNQPQHF. The CDR3, as DNA: TGTGCCAGCAGCTTATTCGGAGGCAATCAGCCCCAGCATTTT.

This rearrangement joins TRBV6-5 to TRBJ1-6; weak D call: TRBD1 (6 bases). There are 16 residues in the CDR3. CDR1 and CDR2 (germline): MNHEY, SVGAGI. The V end was cut by 2 bases, the J end by 5 bases, with 13 bases between. This chain's CDR3 is CASSYRTGMHNSPLHF. CDR3 DNA sequence: TGTGCCAGCAGTTACCGTACAGGGATGCATAATTCACCCCTCCACTTT.

This rearrangement joins TRBV4-1 to TRBJ1-2; 9 nucleotides line up with TRBD1. Germline V lookup: CDR1 MGHRA, CDR2 YSYEKL. The CDR3 is 17 residues long. The V gene end was trimmed by 4 bases and the J gene end by 2 bases; junction bases not matched to a gene: 11. Here the CDR3 reads CASSPQGAQSPNYGYTF. Written as DNA, the CDR3 is TGCGCCAGCAGCCCACAGGGGGCGCAGTCTCCAAACTATGGCTACACCTTC.

CDR3 protein: CASSKGQSRETQYF. The CDR3 nucleotides are TGCGCCAGCAGTAAGGGACAGTCCAGAGAGACCCAGTACTTC. This sequence joins TRBV10-1 and TRBJ2-5, with TRBD1 matching 7 bases. The junction had 7 bases not matched to a gene; V was cut back by 5 bases and J by 4 bases. CDR1 is WNHNN and CDR2 is SYGVQD in the germline V gene (reference sequence). The CDR3 is made up of 14 amino acids.

V is TRBV24-1 and J is TRBJ2-1; no clear D. The CDR3 length is 13 residues. V shed 4 bases and J shed 5 bases, with 8 bases lying between them. Germline CDR1 and CDR2: KGHDR and SFDVKD. The CDR3 coding sequence is TGTGCCACCAGTGACTACCTAAACAATGAGCAGTTCTTC. Amino acid sequence: CATSDYLNNEQFF.

The chain links TRBV12-3 or TRBV12-4 to TRBJ2-7, with D tentatively TRBD1 (5 bases). The CDR3 spans 13 residues. Trimming removed 5 bases from V and 4 bases from J, with 12 bases in between. The CDR3 DNA is TGTGCCAGCAGTGCAGGGTGGGGATACGAGCAGTACTTC. Its translation is CASSAGWGYEQYF.

The CDR3 here is CASTQGAGVTGELFF. The CDR3 region has the DNA TGTGCCAGCACTCAGGGAGCAGGGGTGACCGGGGAGCTGTTTTTT. The chain carries TRBV25-1 and TRBJ2-2, with D possibly TRBD1 on 6 matching bases. CDR3 length: 15 amino acids. The ends were cut back, 7 bases at V and 5 bases at J, with 17 bases in the middle. Germline assignment: CDR1 MGHDK and CDR2 SYGVNS.

This clone was counted only a few times. The chain has TRBV19 and TRBJ1-5, with TRBD1 as a possible D gene (6 bases). Germline V gene sequence: CDR1 LNHDA, CDR2 SQIVND (reference sequence). There are 14 residues in the CDR3. V was shortened by 5 bases and J by 6 bases, with 14 bases between the two germline ends. The CDR3 bases are TGTGCCAGTAGTCAACAGGGTCTTGGTCAGCCCCAGCATTTT. Translating gives CASSQQGLGQPQHF.

This clone was detected only once. V and J are TRBV3-1 (or the pseudogene TRBV3-2) and TRBJ1-3, with unresolved D. With 6 bases removed from V and 1 base from J, the gap between germline ends came to 10 bases. Germline assignment: CDR1 LGHDT and CDR2 YNNKEL (reference sequence). This CDR3 is built from 14 residues. The CDR3 DNA follows: TGTGCCAGCAGAACCGGGATATCTGGAAACACCATATATTTT. This gives the protein CASRTGISGNTIYF.

V is TRBV7-2 and J is TRBJ1-4, with 8 bases fitting TRBD1. The CDR3 sequence is 19 residues long. J was trimmed by 3 bases and V by 2 bases; bases with no gene match: 14. Germline assignment: CDR1 SGHTA and CDR2 FQGNSA. The CDR3 DNA reads as TGTGCCAGCAGCTTAATCGTACAGGGGGGGTTCGGAGCTAATGAAAAACTGTTTTTT. Protein product: CASSLIVQGGFGANEKLFF.

The gene calls are TRBV10-1 and TRBJ1-6; no clear D gene. The CDR3 consists of 15 residues. Germline assignment: CDR1 WNHNN and CDR2 SYGVQD (reference sequence). Trimming took 8 bases from V and 10 from J, leaving 21 bases between them. The CDR3 loop reads CASPRRRGISSPLHF. CDR3 bases: TGCGCCAGCCCCCGGAGACGGGGAATCAGCTCACCCCTCCACTTT.

The CDR3 loop is CASSFSTGTGNTIYF. CDR3 nucleotide sequence: TGTGCCAGCAGCTTTTCGACAGGGACTGGAAACACCATATATTTT. The chain couples TRBV7-9 to TRBJ1-3; 7 bases are a match to TRBD1. In germline, CDR1 is SEHNR, CDR2 FQNEAQ (reference sequence). CDR3 size: 15 residues. Trimming at V came to 3 bases and at J to 2 bases, leaving 4 bases not matched to a gene.